This T cell receptor beta chain was recorded in a study of cytotoxic CD8 clonotypes in ibrutinib-treated CLL. General study points: Baseline levels were approached again at progression, after clonality had risen at ibrutinib response.

The repertoire was sequenced with immunoSEQ multiplex PCR; TCRdb's copy has only in-frame clones and lacks some. The table has a few thousand clones, around two thirds seen once. Comment on this clone: Its antigen is still unknown.

The germline V and J ends were trimmed by 5 bases and 1 base, with 14 bases remaining between them. This CDR3 comprises 15 residues. Germline V gene sequence: CDR1 MNHEY, CDR2 SMNVEV (reference sequence). Sequencing was performed on PBMCs, taken before ibrutinib treatment. This receptor was obtained from a human donor with chronic lymphocytic leukemia. This chain uses TRBV27 with TRBJ1-1, with D tentatively TRBD1 (6 bases). The CDR3 loop reads CASSRRGGTNTEAFF. The CDR3 DNA reads TGTGCCAGCAGTCGCCGAGGGGGAACGAACACTGAAGCTTTCTTT.